Following are 30 T cell receptor beta chains from one sample sequenced in a study of CD8 T cells in Susac syndrome. Random hexamers primed reverse transcription of about 0.45 to 1 ug RNA. TCRdb re-called the immunoSEQ multiplex PCR reads with MiXCR, one entry per CDR3 protein. The profile covers approximately 260,000 distinct CDR3 sequences, with around 96% appearing a single time and under 0.12% taken by the ten largest. The sample consisted of CD4+ T cells from PBMCs. Source of these receptors: a human donor with Susac syndrome.

The CDR3 here is CASSLPQGRGPGYEQFF. The CDR3 region has the DNA TGTGCCAGCAGTTTACCCCAGGGGAGAGGGCCAGGCTATGAGCAGTTCTTC. The chain recombines TRBV28 with TRBJ2-1, with TRBD1 as a possible D gene (6 bases). CDR3 size: 17 residues. V lost 2 bases, J lost 8 bases, and 22 bases lay in between. The germline CDR1 and CDR2 sequences are MDHEN and SYDVKM.

This sequence joins TRBV27 and TRBJ1-2; D not certain. CDR3 length: 13 amino acids. Between the trimmed V and J ends, which lost 6 bases and 3 bases, there was a span of 11 bases. The germline CDR1 and CDR2 sequences are MNHEY and SMNVEV (reference sequence). CDR3 amino acids: CASRSQVYYGYTF. The CDR3 nucleotides are TGTGCCAGCAGGTCGCAGGTGTACTATGGCTACACCTTC.

This clonotype showed up just a few times. The J gene is TRBJ1-2, the V gene TRBV6-5; 9 bases are shared with TRBD1. Germline V gene lookup returns CDR1 MNHEY and CDR2 SVGAGI. The CDR3 length is 13 residues. Losses at the gene ends were 4 bases for V and 3 bases for J; bases not matched to a gene: 0. This CDR3 is CASSWDRDYGYTF. The CDR3 region has the DNA TGTGCCAGCAGTTGGGACAGGGACTATGGCTACACCTTC.

V usage is TRBV18 and J usage is TRBJ1-1; TRBD1 might be the D (5 bases). The V gene lost 3 bases and the J gene lost 7 bases, with 12 bases spanning the gap. CDR1 and CDR2 from the germline V gene are KGHSH and LQKENI. The CDR3 is made up of 13 amino acids. The CDR3 loop reads CASSPERGGEAFF. The CDR3 region has the DNA TGTGCCAGCTCACCTGAGCGGGGGGGTGAAGCTTTCTTT.

This clonotype was detected a few times. The gene calls are TRBV7-9 and TRBJ2-5, with 9 bases lining up with TRBD2. In germline, CDR1 is SEHNR, CDR2 FQNEAQ (reference sequence). The trim removed 3 bases at V and 1 base at J, leaving 0 bases unmatched. The CDR3 has 14 residues. CDR3 in DNA: TGTGCCAGCAGCTTGGGACTAGCCCAAGAGACCCAGTACTTC. Translated: CASSLGLAQETQYF.

The V gene is TRBV20-1, the J gene TRBJ2-3; 9 bases line up with TRBD1. After removal of 0 bases from V and 6 bases from J, the junction contained 7 bases not matched to a gene. CDR3 length: 15 residues. Per the germline V gene, CDR1 is DFQATT and CDR2 is SNEGSKA (reference sequence). CDR3 sequence (DNA): TGCAGTGCTAGAGATGGTTCACAGGGGGCTGATACGCAGTATTTT. Protein sequence: CSARDGSQGADTQYF.

This clonotype showed up just once. The chain joins TRBV20-1 to TRBJ2-5; no definite D call. The length of the CDR3 is 14 residues. Germline CDR1 DFQATT, CDR2 SNEGSKA (reference sequence). V lost 6 bases to trimming and J lost 5 bases, with 19 bases between them. The chain's CDR3 is CSATTRPALETQYF. CDR3 in DNA: TGCAGTGCCACCACCCGGCCAGCGCTCGAGACCCAGTACTTC.

Comment on this clonotype: Relative to the germline gene, one junction end is altered; a read error may explain this. The CDR3 coding sequence is TGTGCCAGCAGTCTAGCAGGGGAACGAGAAAGGTTC. It translates to CASSLAGERERF. This chain joins TRBV28 and TRBJ2-1; a weak D match, TRBD1 (6 bases). CDR3 size: 12 residues. Germline-derived CDR1 and CDR2 are MDHEN and SYDVKM.

V usage is TRBV12-3 or TRBV12-4 and J usage is TRBJ2-7; 10 bases agree with TRBD2. Germline trimming cut 5 bases from V and 2 bases from J; bases unmatched to any gene: 6. The CDR3 totals 15 residues. The CDR3 protein is CASSNSGTSAYEQYF. In DNA, the CDR3 is TGTGCCAGCAGTAACTCCGGGACTAGCGCCTACGAGCAGTACTTC.

The V and J genes are TRBV5-1 and TRBJ1-2; 12 bases align to TRBD1. The germline CDR1 and CDR2 sequences are SGHRS and YFSETQ. V lost 4 bases and J lost 4; bases outside the gene matches: 11. CDR3 length: 17 amino acids. CDR3 in amino acids: CASSRSGQGAYSYGYTF. The DNA of the CDR3 is TGCGCCAGCAGCCGATCGGGACAGGGGGCGTATAGCTATGGCTACACCTTC.

The rearrangement joins TRBV12-5 to TRBJ1-3; 7 bases are a match to TRBD1. The CDR3 extends over 16 amino acids. The trim removed 2 bases at V and 2 bases at J, leaving 6 bases unmatched. The germline V gene has CDR1 LGHNT and CDR2 FRNRAP. The CDR3 coding sequence is TGTGCTAGTGGTTTGATATTGGACAGGACTGGAAACACCATATATTTT. Translation: CASGLILDRTGNTIYF. Full variable domain (rest looked up from reference TRBV12-5 and TRBJ1-3): DARVTQTPRHKVTEMGQEVTMRCQPILGHNTVFWYRQTMMQGLELLAYFRNRAPLDDSGMPKDRFSAEMPDATLATLKIQPSEPRDSAVYFCASGLILDRTGNTIYFGEGSWLTVV.

The chain links TRBV19 to TRBJ2-7; the D gene could be TRBD1 or TRBD2 (7 bases each). Germline lookup yields CDR1 LNHDA and CDR2 SQIVND (reference sequence). With 3 bases removed from V and 2 bases from J, the gap between germline ends came to 23 bases. CDR3 length equals 18 residues. CDR3 amino acids: CASSIKDGGDSITYEQYF. Here the CDR3 DNA reads TGTGCCAGTAGTATTAAGGATGGGGGGGACAGCATTACCTACGAGCAGTACTTC.

The chain uses TRBV20-1 and TRBJ1-2; 7 positions agree with TRBD1. Germline lookup yields CDR1 DFQATT and CDR2 SNEGSKA (reference sequence). This CDR3 contains 12 residues. V gave up 3 bases and J gave up 7 bases; unmatched junction bases: 5. This CDR3 is CSASRQGGGYTF. The DNA of the CDR3 is TGCAGTGCTAGTAGACAGGGTGGTGGCTACACCTTC.

V is TRBV9 and J is TRBJ2-2, with 7 positions matching TRBD1. The junction had 4 bases not matched to a gene; V was cut back by 4 bases and J by 1 base. The CDR3 spans 15 residues. Germline assignment: CDR1 SGDLS and CDR2 YYNGEE. CDR3 DNA sequence: TGTGCCAGCAGCCCAGGACAGGTGAACACCGGGGAGCTGTTTTTT. Its protein is CASSPGQVNTGELFF.

With regard to this clonotype: One end of the junction varies from germline; a read error may be responsible. This sequence joins TRBV3-1 and TRBJ2-4; possibly TRBD1 for D (6 bases). Germline V gives CDR1 LGHDT, CDR2 YNNKEL (reference sequence). This CDR3 contains 12 residues. CDR3 residues: CASSQDWDMQYF. The CDR3, as DNA: TGTGCCAGCAGCCAAGATTGGGACATGCAGTACTTC.

The gene calls are TRBV29-1 and TRBJ2-7; D may match TRBD1 or TRBD2 (5 bases each). CDR1 SQVTM and CDR2 ANQGSEA come from the germline V gene. Between the trimmed V and J ends, which lost 1 base and 6 bases, there was a span of 16 bases. The CDR3 totals 14 residues. The CDR3: CSVEAGIRGVEQYF. The CDR3 region has the DNA TGCAGCGTTGAAGCCGGGATAAGGGGTGTCGAGCAGTACTTC.

V and J are TRBV20-1 and TRBJ2-4; 11 bases match TRBD2. Germline V CDR1 and CDR2: DFQATT, SNEGSKA (reference sequence). Trimming took 6 bases from V and 1 from J; bases not matched to a gene: 17. There are 19 residues in the CDR3. DNA for the CDR3: TGCAGTGCCACAGCCACTAGCGGGAGCAAAAGAGAGGCCAAAAACATTCAGTACTTC. This encodes CSATATSGSKREAKNIQYF.

The rearrangement links TRBV20-1 to TRBJ2-3; D is perhaps TRBD2 (6 bases). Looked up from germline, CDR1 is DFQATT and CDR2 is SNEGSKA (reference sequence). The CDR3 sequence is 14 residues long. The germline V and J ends were trimmed by 4 bases and 0 bases, with 11 bases remaining between them. CDR3 coding DNA: TGCAGTGCTATGAAAAGCGGGAGCACAGATACGCAGTATTTT. It encodes CSAMKSGSTDTQYF.

The chain joins TRBV18 to TRBJ2-6, with unresolved D. Between the trimmed V and J ends, which lost 2 bases and 0 bases, there was a span of 8 bases. This CDR3 comprises 16 residues. Germline loops: CDR1 KGHSH, CDR2 LQKENI. Here the CDR3 DNA reads TGTGCCAGCTCACCAAACGGATTCTCTGGGGCCAACGTCCTGACTTTC. Translating gives CASSPNGFSGANVLTF.

V and J are TRBV18 and TRBJ2-1; 7 bases are a match to TRBD1. Germline V gives CDR1 KGHSH, CDR2 LQKENI. V gave up 3 bases and J gave up 6 bases; unmatched junction bases: 5. The CDR3 is made up of 14 amino acids. This CDR3 is CASSPRQGVNEQFF. The CDR3 region has the DNA TGTGCCAGCTCACCGAGACAGGGAGTCAATGAGCAGTTCTTC.

This chain connects TRBV20-1 to TRBJ2-2; perhaps TRBD2 as D (5 bases). Trimming removed 2 bases at V and 6 bases at J, with 16 bases between. The CDR3 has 15 amino acids. Looked up from germline, CDR1 is DFQATT and CDR2 is SNEGSKA (reference sequence). The CDR3 sequence: CSARRPSLVSGELFF. In DNA, the CDR3 is TGCAGTGCTAGACGCCCTAGCTTAGTGTCCGGGGAGCTGTTTTTT.

The rearrangement links TRBV29-1 to TRBJ2-3, with D unresolved. The ends were cut back, 4 bases at V and 0 bases at J, with 11 bases in the middle. The V gene's germline CDR1 is SQVTM and CDR2 ANQGSEA. The CDR3 extends over 14 amino acids. Here the CDR3 reads CSVGAGVSTDTQYF. The CDR3 DNA reads as TGCAGCGTTGGGGCAGGAGTTAGCACAGATACGCAGTATTTT.

The chain carries TRBV7-2 and TRBJ1-1; D unclear. The germline gives CDR1 SGHTA, CDR2 FQGNSA. The CDR3 has 13 amino acids. Trimming cost V 1 base and J 8 bases, with 11 bases left between them. CDR3 sequence: CASSLGSVSEAFF. The CDR3 region has the DNA TGTGCCAGCAGCTTAGGTTCGGTATCAGAAGCTTTCTTT.

The chain links TRBV29-1 to TRBJ2-3; D gene ambiguous. The V end lost 4 bases, the J end lost 2 bases, and 13 bases lay between the germline ends. CDR1 SQVTM and CDR2 ANQGSEA come from the germline V gene. The CDR3 spans 14 residues. CDR3 bases: TGCAGCGTTGCTGTTGGGGATCCCACAGATACGCAGTATTTT. Translation: CSVAVGDPTDTQYF.

This clonotype showed up just once. V gene TRBV6-6 combines with J gene TRBJ1-2; the D is unclear. Looked up from germline, CDR1 is MNHNY and CDR2 is SVGAGI (reference sequence). This CDR3 comprises 12 residues. Trimming removed 8 bases from V and 4 bases from J, with 11 bases in between. The CDR3 region is CASGGRSYGYTF. The CDR3 coding sequence is TGTGCCAGCGGCGGACGGAGCTATGGCTACACCTTC.

The chain joins TRBV30 to TRBJ1-5; TRBD1 might be the D (6 bases). The CDR3 runs to 13 residues. Germline V gene data show CDR1 as GTSNPN and CDR2 as SVGIG (reference sequence). Deletions cut 4 bases from V and 2 bases from J, with 9 bases between. CDR3 sequence (DNA): TGTGCCTGGAAAGGGGGGGGCAATCAGCCCCAGCATTTT. It encodes CAWKGGGNQPQHF.

The chain links TRBV20-1 to TRBJ2-3; unclear D gene. V was cut by 3 bases and J by 2 bases, with 12 bases left in between. Germline assignment: CDR1 DFQATT and CDR2 SNEGSKA (reference sequence). The CDR3 consists of 14 residues. CDR3 in amino acids: CSASGRQVTDTQYF. The CDR3 bases are TGCAGTGCTAGTGGTAGGCAAGTCACAGATACGCAGTATTTT.

The chain carries TRBV5-6 and TRBJ2-1, with D hard to call. The CDR3 spans 11 residues. Germline V gene sequence: CDR1 SGHDT, CDR2 YYEEEE. Trimming took 3 bases from V and 10 from J, leaving 8 bases between them. The CDR3 loop is CASSSVGEQFF. CDR3 nucleotides: TGTGCCAGCAGCTCGGTGGGGGAGCAGTTCTTC.

The chain recombines TRBV27 with TRBJ2-5; the D is unclear. The V end lost 3 bases, the J end lost 3 bases, and 8 bases lay between the germline ends. CDR1 MNHEY and CDR2 SMNVEV come from the germline V gene (reference sequence). The CDR3 contains 13 residues. The CDR3 DNA follows: TGTGCCAGCAGTTTTAGGGCGGAAGAGACCCAGTACTTC. The encoded protein is CASSFRAEETQYF.

The chain employs TRBV20-1 and TRBJ2-1; the D is unclear. Per germline, CDR1 DFQATT and CDR2 SNEGSKA (reference sequence). The germline V and J ends were trimmed by 5 bases and 3 bases, with 17 bases remaining between them. CDR3 length: 15 amino acids. This CDR3 is CSAAFGSSNYNEQFF. The CDR3 bases are TGCAGTGCTGCGTTCGGCTCCTCCAACTACAATGAGCAGTTCTTC.